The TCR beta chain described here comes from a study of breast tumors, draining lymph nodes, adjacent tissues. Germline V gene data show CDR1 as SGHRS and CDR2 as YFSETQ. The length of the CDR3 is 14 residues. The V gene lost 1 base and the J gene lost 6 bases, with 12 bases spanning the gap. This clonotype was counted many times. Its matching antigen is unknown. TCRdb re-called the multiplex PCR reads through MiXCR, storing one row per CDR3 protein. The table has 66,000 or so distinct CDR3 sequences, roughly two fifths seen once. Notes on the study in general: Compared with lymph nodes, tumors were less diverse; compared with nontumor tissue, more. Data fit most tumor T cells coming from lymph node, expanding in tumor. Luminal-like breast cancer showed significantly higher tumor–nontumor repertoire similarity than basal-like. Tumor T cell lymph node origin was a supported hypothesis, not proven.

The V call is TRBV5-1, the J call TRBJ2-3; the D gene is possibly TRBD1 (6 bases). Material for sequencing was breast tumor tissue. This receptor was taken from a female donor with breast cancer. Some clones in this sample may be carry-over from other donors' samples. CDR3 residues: CASSLRTDSDTQYF. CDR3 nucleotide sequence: TGCGCCAGCAGCTTGAGGACAGACTCGGATACGCAGTATTTT.